These 10 T cell receptor beta chains were all obtained from the same sample, sequenced in a study of cytomegalovirus exposure and HLA in healthy donors. Both 60 Vbeta primers and 13 Jbeta primers went into the PCR. Sequencing used immunoSEQ multiplex PCR; TCRdb keeps in-frame clones, though not all of them. Of about 70,000 clones listed, about 74% are singletons. Material for sequencing was PBMCs. The source of these receptors is a woman aged 55-75 years in good health and CMV-seropositive.

This clone has just one count. The chain uses TRBV15 and TRBJ2-1, with 8 bases that match TRBD1. Germline V CDR1 and CDR2: LNHNV, YYDKDF (reference sequence). This CDR3 has 18 amino acids. V was pared by 5 bases and J by 1 base, with 13 bases of the junction left unmatched. CDR3 protein: CATSGLRGQAFSYNEQFF. The DNA of the CDR3 is TGTGCCACCAGCGGGCTCCGGGGACAGGCCTTTTCCTACAATGAGCAGTTCTTC. Combining the CDR3 with reference TRBV15 and TRBJ2-1 gives the whole variable domain DAMVIQNPRYQVTQFGKPVTLSCSQTLNHNVMYWYQQKSSQAPKLLFHYYDKDFNNEADTPDNFQSRRPNTSFCFLDIRSPGLGDTAMYLCATSGLRGQAFSYNEQFFGPGTRLTVL.

V usage is TRBV6-1 and J usage is TRBJ1-2; 11 bases are shared with TRBD1. In germline, CDR1 is MNHNS, CDR2 SASEGT. This CDR3 spans 16 amino acids. Losses at the gene ends were 0 bases for V and 7 bases for J; bases not matched to a gene: 7. This CDR3 is CASSEAVGTGGGGYTF. As DNA, the CDR3 is TGTGCCAGCAGTGAAGCAGTTGGGACAGGGGGAGGTGGCTACACCTTC.

The chain couples TRBV5-4 to TRBJ2-1, with 7 bases that match TRBD2. This CDR3 is built from 16 residues. V was pared by 0 bases and J by 12 bases, with 15 bases of the junction left unmatched. CDR1 and CDR2 (germline): SGHNT, YYREEE (reference sequence). The CDR3 DNA is TGTGCCAGCAGCTTGGCAGGTGGGCGGGGGACCTCAACGCAGTTCTTC. This translates into CASSLAGGRGTSTQFF.

This rearrangement joins TRBV2 to TRBJ1-4, with 9 nucleotides matching TRBD1. Germline CDR1 and CDR2: SNHLY and FYNNEI. J lost 0 bases, V lost 6 bases, and 8 bases had no gene match. This CDR3 is built from 17 residues. CDR3 residues: CASSRQGVLATNEKLFF. In nucleotides, the CDR3 is TGTGCCAGCAGCCGACAGGGGGTCTTAGCAACTAATGAAAAACTGTTTTTT.

V is TRBV11-2 and J is TRBJ2-7; D unresolved. Germline V gives CDR1 SGHAT, CDR2 FQNNGV. Trimming stripped 1 base from V and 8 bases from J, with 6 bases between. The CDR3 spans 11 residues. CDR3 in DNA: TGTGCCAGCAGCTTAGTACAGCAGCAGTACTTC. This codes for CASSLVQQQYF.

This clone was found many times. This chain uses TRBV2 with TRBJ2-7; 7 bases are shared with TRBD1. Germline V gene lookup returns CDR1 SNHLY and CDR2 FYNNEI. Unmatched junction bases numbered 5, after V lost 5 bases and J lost 4 bases. The CDR3 loop spans 13 amino acids. The CDR3 loop reads CASSRQGSYEQYF. CDR3 in DNA: TGTGCCAGCAGTAGACAGGGTAGTTACGAGCAGTACTTC.

As DNA, the CDR3 is TGTGCCAGCAGCTTCGAATCAGGACAGGCGAGCTCCTATAATTCACCCCTCCACTTT. Its translation is CASSFESGQASSYNSPLHF. The rearrangement links TRBV5-5 to TRBJ1-6; 7 nucleotides line up with TRBD1. The CDR3 runs to 19 residues. V was clipped by 2 bases and J by 0 bases; unmatched bases: 11. The germline CDR1 and CDR2 sequences are SGHKS and YYEKEE (reference sequence).

The chain recombines TRBV7-9 with TRBJ1-1; TRBD1 matches 9 bases. This CDR3 comprises 15 residues. CDR1 is SEHNR, CDR2 FQNEAQ, per germline (reference sequence). V shed 3 bases and J 1 base; nucleotides not matched to a gene: 3. The CDR3 nucleotides read TGTGCCAGCAGCTTTACAGGGGGCGGGAACACTGAAGCTTTCTTT. This translates into CASSFTGGGNTEAFF.

V gene TRBV11-3 combines with J gene TRBJ1-1, with D uncertain. Trimming removed 2 bases at V and 6 bases at J, with 16 bases between. This CDR3 is built from 15 residues. Germline values: CDR1 SGHNT, CDR2 YENEEA. CDR3 sequence reads: CASSLRSYTRAEAFF. The CDR3 DNA is TGTGCCAGCAGCTTAAGGTCCTATACGCGGGCTGAAGCTTTCTTT.

The genes are TRBV25-1 and TRBJ2-3; 9 bases align to TRBD1. The J segment lost 4 bases and the V segment lost 5 bases, leaving 4 bases of the junction unmatched. The CDR3 runs to 14 residues. Germline V gene data show CDR1 as MGHDK and CDR2 as SYGVNS. As DNA, the CDR3 is TGTGCCAGCAGTCACACAGGGGGCTCAGATACGCAGTATTTT. Residues: CASSHTGGSDTQYF. Full variable domain (missing parts from reference TRBV25-1 and TRBJ2-3): EADIYQTPRYLVIGTGKKITLECSQTMGHDKMYWYQQDPGMELHLIHYSYGVNSTEKGDLSSESTVSRIRTEHFPLTLESARPSHTSQYLCASSHTGGSDTQYFGPGTRLTVL.